These 7 T cell receptor beta chains share one sample of origin, sequenced in a study of T cells in narcolepsy. The table came from immunoSEQ multiplex PCR; TCRdb's copy has only in-frame clones and leaves some out. This sample has approximately 35,000 clones, with 70% to 85% found just once. The material sequenced was memory (CD45RA-) CD4+ T cells from blood. These receptors all come from a human donor in good health.

The J gene is TRBJ1-2, the V gene TRBV30, with 7 bases fitting TRBD1. Germline V gene sequence: CDR1 GTSNPN, CDR2 SVGIG (reference sequence). The J segment lost 4 bases and the V segment lost 1 base, leaving 3 bases of the junction unmatched. This CDR3 spans 13 amino acids. The CDR3 DNA reads as TGTGCCTGGAGTGAGGGGACAGCCTATGGCTACACCTTC. Translating gives CAWSEGTAYGYTF.

The gene calls are TRBV5-1 and TRBJ1-2, with 9 bases matching TRBD1. In germline, CDR1 is SGHRS, CDR2 YFSETQ. The CDR3 contains 14 residues. J gave up 7 bases and V 3 bases, and 7 bases lay outside the gene matches. The CDR3 bases are TGCGCCAGCAGCTCTTTACAGGGGGCGGCTGGCTACACCTTC. Amino acids: CASSSLQGAAGYTF. Looking up the rest from reference TRBV5-1 and TRBJ1-2 gives the full variable domain: KAGVTQTPRYLIKTRGQQVTLSCSPISGHRSVSWYQQTPGQGLQFLFEYFSETQRNKGNFPGRFSGRQFSNSRSEMNVSTLELGDSALYLCASSSLQGAAGYTFGSGTRLTVV.

The chain employs TRBV19 and TRBJ2-2; D possibly matches TRBD1 or TRBD2 (5 bases each). Per the germline V gene, CDR1 is LNHDA and CDR2 is SQIVND (reference sequence). This CDR3 is 14 amino acids long. V lost 7 bases to trimming and J lost 2 bases, with 11 bases between them. The CDR3 coding sequence is TGTGCCAGTAAGGACGGGACCAACACCGGGGAGCTGTTTTTT. It yields the protein CASKDGTNTGELFF.

The chain employs TRBV9 and TRBJ2-7, with D uncertain. Per germline, CDR1 SGDLS and CDR2 YYNGEE. There are 15 residues in the CDR3. Deletions cut 0 bases from V and 0 bases from J, with 10 bases between. The CDR3 DNA is TGTGCCAGCAGCGTAGGCAGCCAGAGCTCCTACGAGCAGTACTTC. Translated: CASSVGSQSSYEQYF.

This clone was observed once. The CDR3 sequence is CASTARSIFTGELFF. CDR3 sequence (DNA): TGTGCCAGTACCGCAAGATCTATATTCACCGGGGAGCTGTTTTTT. J is TRBJ2-2 and V is TRBV19; D uncertain. This CDR3 has 15 residues. V lost 7 bases to trimming and J lost 4 bases, with 16 bases between them. Germline CDR1 is LNHDA and CDR2 is SQIVND (reference sequence).

The V gene is TRBV11-2, the J gene TRBJ2-1; tentatively, D is TRBD2 (5 bases). The CDR3 contains 15 residues. Trimming took 5 bases from V and 4 from J, leaving 15 bases between them. Germline lookup yields CDR1 SGHAT and CDR2 FQNNGV. CDR3 amino acids: CASSTRLRLYNEQFF. For the CDR3, the DNA is TGTGCCAGCAGCACCCGACTACGCTTATACAATGAGCAGTTCTTC.

The chain carries TRBV5-5 and TRBJ1-3; D is ambiguous. The CDR3 covers 12 residues. V lost 4 bases, J lost 3 bases, and 5 bases lay in between. The germline V gene has CDR1 SGHKS and CDR2 YYEKEE (reference sequence). The CDR3 DNA follows: TGTGCCAGCAGCCGAGATGGAAACACCATATATTTT. Protein sequence: CASSRDGNTIYF. The whole variable domain, filled in from reference TRBV5-5 and TRBJ1-3, reads DAGVTQSPTHLIKTRGQQVTLRCSPISGHKSVSWYQQVLGQGPQFIFQYYEKEERGRGNFPDRFSARQFPNYSSELNVNALLLGDSALYLCASSRDGNTIYFGEGSWLTVV.